The sequence of this T cell receptor (beta chain) was determined in a study of T cell responses to AZD1222 COVID-19 vaccine. General observations from the study: Spike was spanned by vaccine-associated CD4 TCRs, which were dominant at 160-218 and 743-854. The peak T cell response came first, and repertoires were sampled only after it. The number of AZD1222 recipients seropositive at baseline was only six.

Clones were sequenced by immunoSEQ multiplex PCR, and TCRdb holds only the in-frame ones, with some missing. The table lists 90,000 to 100,000 clones, about 88% of them singletons, with 15% to 20% in the top ten. Doses given second, at about 4 or about 12 weeks, were pooled. As for this clone: Its antigen is unidentified.

The trim removed 0 bases at V and 4 bases at J, leaving 18 bases unmatched. The CDR3 is 20 residues long. CDR1 is SGDLS and CDR2 is YYNGEE in the germline V gene. This specimen was peripheral blood, taken 28 days after the second AZD1222 dose. The chain joins TRBV9 to TRBJ2-5; 10 bases are a match to TRBD1. This clonotype was obtained from an adult who received the AZD1222 COVID-19 vaccine. The CDR3 DNA is TGTGCCAGCAGCGTAGAGGCCCTCCCCGGGACAGGGGTCTTAGGAGAGACCCAGTACTTC. Translation: CASSVEALPGTGVLGETQYF.